What follows are 7 T cell receptor beta chains derived from one specimen sequenced in a study of blood T cell repertoires in COVID-19. Generated by immunoSEQ multiplex PCR, the TCRdb table keeps only in-frame clones and is missing some. In the table there are roughly 330,000 clones, roughly 90% of which are singletons. Sequenced sample: peripheral blood. The receptors come from a man aged 25 to 45 with COVID-19, enrolled during active disease.

The chain links TRBV28 to TRBJ2-1, with 7 bases aligning to TRBD2. After removal of 11 bases from V and 5 bases from J, the junction contained 12 bases not matched to a gene. The V gene's germline CDR1 is MDHEN and CDR2 SYDVKM. The CDR3 length is 14 residues. CDR3 sequence (DNA): TGTGCCGTCGGGGGAGGGGCTGTCCACAATGAGCAGTTCTTC. It encodes CAVGGGAVHNEQFF. The complete variable domain, with remaining parts taken from reference TRBV28 and TRBJ2-1, reads DVKVTQSSRYLVKRTGEKVFLECVQDMDHENMFWYRQDPGLGLRLIYFSYDVKMKEKGDIPEGYSVSREKKERFSLILESASTNQTSMYLCAVGGGAVHNEQFFGPGTRLTVL.

The J gene is TRBJ2-1, the V gene TRBV7-3; weak D call: TRBD2 (6 bases). Germline V gene sequence: CDR1 SGHTA, CDR2 FQGTGA. The CDR3 contains 15 residues. V lost 1 base and J lost 4, with 11 bases in between. CDR3: CASSLSHGGYNEQFF. The CDR3 nucleotides are TGTGCCAGCAGCTTAAGTCACGGGGGTTACAATGAGCAGTTCTTC.

V usage is TRBV24-1 and J usage is TRBJ2-4, with 8 bases identical to TRBD1. Germline lookup yields CDR1 KGHDR and CDR2 SFDVKD. CDR3 length: 18 amino acids. V shed 4 bases, J shed 1 base, and the junction held 11 bases outside the gene matches. CDR3 residues: CATSERSPGGMAKNIQYF. CDR3 bases: TGTGCCACCAGTGAACGATCTCCAGGGGGCATGGCCAAAAACATTCAGTACTTC.

The chain recombines TRBV4-2 with TRBJ2-3, with 10 bases lining up with TRBD2. Germline CDR1 LGHNA, CDR2 YNFKEQ. There are 17 residues in the CDR3. The trim removed 0 bases at V and 2 bases at J, leaving 5 bases unmatched. CDR3 region: CASSQELAGAYTDTQYF. The CDR3 DNA is TGTGCCAGCAGCCAAGAGCTAGCGGGGGCCTACACAGATACGCAGTATTTT.

V is TRBV6-5 and J is TRBJ2-7; possible D gene TRBD1, 6 bases. Between the trimmed V and J ends, which lost 0 bases and 6 bases, there was a span of 12 bases. This CDR3 is 14 amino acids long. Germline V gene lookup returns CDR1 MNHEY and CDR2 SVGAGI. The CDR3 loop reads CASSYSGHPLEQYF. As DNA, the CDR3 is TGTGCCAGCAGTTACTCGGGACATCCCCTCGAGCAGTACTTC.

The CDR3 region is CASSSGGDNEQFF. CDR3 DNA sequence: TGTGCCAGCTCTAGCGGGGGTGACAATGAGCAGTTCTTC. The chain has TRBV24-1 and TRBJ2-1, with 10 bases aligning to TRBD2. V lost 11 bases and J lost 5; bases outside the gene matches: 5. CDR3 length equals 13 residues. Germline V gene sequence: CDR1 KGHDR, CDR2 SFDVKD.

The rearrangement joins TRBV6-2 or TRBV6-3 to TRBJ2-1; the match to TRBD1 covers 10 bases. J gave up 10 bases and V 0 bases, and 6 bases lay outside the gene matches. CDR3 length: 15 residues. In germline, CDR1 is MNHEY, CDR2 SVGEGT. CDR3 in amino acids: CASSYSGQGLWEQFF. For the CDR3, the DNA is TGTGCCAGCAGTTACTCGGGACAGGGGTTGTGGGAGCAGTTCTTC.